Listed below are T cell receptor beta chains from one sample, sequenced in a study of regulatory T cells in long-lasting Graves disease. Each CDR3 protein is one row after TCRdb ran MiXCR on the multiplex PCR reads. Of a few hundred thousand distinct CDR3 sequences in the sample, about 20% were seen once. Specimen: peripheral blood mononuclear cells (PBMCs), collected when the disease was refractory, from a patient treated with antithyroid drugs. All receptors derive from a female donor with Graves disease. Both conserved end residues are part of each CDR3. The order of the fields is J gene, clone size, V gene, CDR3 length, D gene, CDR3 protein, CDR3 DNA. A D gene is named only where the DNA matches it firmly. Clone size is given for some rows only: seen once, a few or many times, or a class if the clone is expanded.

TRBJ1-1	few	TRBV28	13	.	CAGSLGQNTEAFF	TGTGCCGGCAGTTTAGGGCAGAACACTGAAGCTTTCTTT
TRBJ2-5	.	TRBV7-2	14	.	CASSEALLQETQYF	TGTGCCAGCAGCGAAGCCCTCTTACAAGAGACCCAGTACTTC
TRBJ1-1	.	TRBV29-1	13	.	CSVESWEGTEAFF	TGCAGCGTTGAGTCTTGGGAGGGCACTGAAGCTTTCTTT
TRBJ2-7	many	TRBV2	11	.	CASREGVEQYF	TGTGCCAGCAGGGAAGGGGTCGAGCAGTACTTC
TRBJ2-3	.	TRBV5-1	13	.	CASSFWPPDTQYF	TGCGCCAGCAGCTTTTGGCCTCCAGATACGCAGTATTTT
TRBJ1-1	few	TRBV2	15	.	CASSLVPGANTEAFF	TGTGCCAGCAGCTTAGTTCCGGGGGCGAACACTGAAGCTTTCTTT
TRBJ1-2	few	TRBV14	16	TRBD1	CASSLKTGGLNYGYTF	TGTGCCAGCAGCCTGAAGACAGGGGGCCTTAACTATGGCTACACCTTC
TRBJ2-7	many	TRBV20-1	12	TRBD1	CRGQGEAYEQYF	TGCAGGGGACAGGGGGAAGCCTACGAGCAGTACTTC
TRBJ1-2	many	TRBV28	14	.	CASRPLVLIGGYTF	TGTGCCAGCAGGCCTTTGGTCTTAATTGGTGGCTACACCTTC
TRBJ2-1	.	TRBV20-1	15	TRBD2	CSARDLSSGYNEQFF	TGCAGTGCTAGAGATTTGTCTAGCGGGTACAATGAGCAGTTCTTC
TRBJ2-5	few	TRBV6-2/TRBV6-3	14	.	CASSPGWGQETQYF	TGTGCCAGCAGTCCGGGGTGGGGGCAAGAGACCCAGTACTTC
TRBJ1-3	.	TRBV12-3/TRBV12-4	18	TRBD1	CASINRGHFEDSGNTIYF	TGTGCCAGCATCAACAGGGGGCATTTCGAAGACTCTGGAAACACCATATATTTT
TRBJ1-2	many	TRBV27	17	.	CASSSMQTTQRNYGYTF	TGTGCCAGCAGTTCGATGCAGACTACACAGCGTAACTATGGCTACACCTTC
TRBJ2-7	few	TRBV20-1	14	TRBD2	CSAPKREGGYEQYF	TGCAGTGCACCCAAGCGGGAGGGTGGTTACGAGCAGTACTTC
TRBJ1-1	few	TRBV19	17	.	CASSSSLVGGLNTEAFF	TGTGCCAGTTCTAGCTCGTTGGTGGGGGGCCTGAACACTGAAGCTTTCTTT
TRBJ2-5	few	TRBV7-8	15	TRBD2	CASSSLAGVLETQYF	TGTGCCAGCAGCTCGCTAGCGGGAGTGTTGGAGACCCAGTACTTC
TRBJ1-4	many	TRBV12-3/TRBV12-4	17	.	CASSATGLQGTNEKLFF	TGTGCCAGCAGTGCAACAGGGCTTCAGGGAACTAATGAAAAACTGTTTTTT
TRBJ1-2	many	TRBV28	16	TRBD1	CASRGAETGTGYGYTF	TGTGCCAGCCGGGGGGCAGAAACCGGGACAGGGTATGGCTACACCTTC
TRBJ2-5	many	TRBV20-1	15	.	CSAPQVRHVQETQYF	TGCAGTGCTCCACAAGTCCGCCATGTCCAAGAGACCCAGTACTTC
TRBJ2-5	many	TRBV2	13	.	CASMRDQQETQYF	TGTGCCAGCATGCGGGACCAACAAGAGACCCAGTACTTC
TRBJ1-1	few	TRBV5-1	14	.	CASSLVMGGTEAFF	TGCGCCAGCAGCTTGGTGATGGGCGGCACTGAAGCTTTCTTT
TRBJ2-2	many	TRBV12-3/TRBV12-4	15	TRBD2	CASSQRTSDWGELFF	TGTGCCAGCAGCCAGAGGACTAGCGATTGGGGGGAGCTGTTTTTT
TRBJ1-2	.	TRBV2	15	TRBD1	CASSGGDRGLYGYTF	TGTGCCAGCAGTGGAGGGGACAGGGGACTCTATGGCTACACCTTC
TRBJ2-2	few	TRBV5-1	15	TRBD1	CASTDRGTNTGELFF	TGCGCCAGCACAGACAGGGGGACGAACACCGGGGAGCTGTTTTTT
TRBJ1-2	.	TRBV7-2	16	.	CASSLTRGREDYGYTF	TGTGCCAGCAGCTTAACGCGTGGACGGGAGGACTATGGCTACACCTTC
TRBJ1-1	.	TRBV6-1	11	TRBD1	CATGGDTEAFF	TGTGCCACAGGGGGCGACACTGAAGCTTTCTTT
TRBJ2-2	few	TRBV11-3	13	TRBD1	CASSQTGAGELFF	TGTGCCAGCAGCCAAACAGGGGCCGGGGAGCTGTTTTTT
TRBJ1-2	few	TRBV28	16	TRBD1	CASSSHSTGKYYGYTF	TGTGCCAGCAGTTCGCACTCGACAGGGAAGTACTATGGCTACACCTTC
TRBJ1-2	.	TRBV7-2	13	.	CASSLVRSYGYTF	TGTGCCAGCAGCTTAGTCCGGAGCTATGGCTACACCTTC
TRBJ1-4	few	TRBV25-1	14	.	CASSESRVNEKLFF	TGTGCCAGCAGTGAATCCAGGGTTAATGAAAAACTGTTTTTT
TRBJ2-1	.	TRBV2	13	TRBD2	CASRPTSHNEQFF	TGTGCCAGCAGGCCGACTAGCCACAATGAGCAGTTCTTC
TRBJ2-2	.	TRBV20-1	14	.	CSARVGTNTGELFF	TGCAGTGCTAGGGTTGGTACCAACACCGGGGAGCTGTTTTTT
TRBJ2-7	.	TRBV12-3/TRBV12-4	14	TRBD1	CASSPGTGINEQYF	TGTGCCAGCAGCCCCGGGACAGGGATCAACGAGCAGTACTTC
TRBJ2-7	many	TRBV20-1	13	.	CSANQVVSGEQYF	TGCAGTGCTAATCAGGTTGTCAGCGGCGAGCAGTACTTC
TRBJ2-2	few	TRBV3-1	16	TRBD1	CASSRRGRVNTGELFF	TGTGCCAGCAGCCGAAGGGGGCGGGTTAACACCGGGGAGCTGTTTTTT
TRBJ2-7	.	TRBV5-5	16	.	CASSPGGQLISYEQYF	TGTGCCAGCAGCCCCGGGGGACAACTCATCTCCTACGAGCAGTACTTC
TRBJ1-6	many	TRBV3-1	16	.	CASSQRGRESGSPLHF	TGTGCCAGCAGCCAAAGGGGTAGGGAGAGTGGTTCACCCCTCCACTTT
TRBJ2-5	few	TRBV30	13	TRBD1	CAWKQGARETQYF	TGTGCCTGGAAACAGGGGGCGCGGGAGACCCAGTACTTC
TRBJ1-1	many	TRBV12-3/TRBV12-4	15	.	CASIDRRRQNTEAFF	TGTGCCAGCATAGACAGGCGTAGACAGAACACTGAAGCTTTCTTT
TRBJ2-5	few	TRBV29-1	12	.	CSVGIDQETQYF	TGCAGCGTTGGGATCGACCAAGAGACCCAGTACTTC
TRBJ2-3	few	TRBV20-1	13	.	CSASGFTDQTQYF	TGCAGTGCTAGTGGTTTCACAGACCAAACGCAGTATTTT
TRBJ2-3	.	TRBV2	15	TRBD1	CASSTGTGFTNTQYF	TGTGCCAGCAGTACCGGGACAGGTTTTACGAATACGCAGTATTTT
TRBJ2-7	.	TRBV3-1	15	TRBD2	CASSQAASGIYEQYF	TGTGCCAGCAGCCAAGCGGCTAGCGGGATATACGAGCAGTACTTC